This T cell receptor beta chain was recorded in a study of blood T cell repertoires in COVID-19. Profiling relied on immunoSEQ multiplex PCR, and the TCRdb table lists in-frame clones only, not all of them. The data contain approximately 300,000 clones, more than 80% of them singletons. V was shortened by 5 bases and J by 2 bases, with 16 bases between the two germline ends. The CDR3 totals 15 residues. CDR1 and CDR2 (germline): SEHNR, FQNEAQ (reference sequence). Sequencing was carried out using peripheral blood. V is TRBV7-9 and J is TRBJ2-7; a possible D gene is TRBD2 (6 bases). The TCR comes from a man between 18 and 29 years old who had recovered from COVID-19. CDR3 residues: CASSPKEGGTYEQYF. DNA of the CDR3: TGTGCCAGCAGCCCCAAGGAGGGAGGAACCTACGAGCAGTACTTC. The complete variable domain, with remaining parts taken from reference TRBV7-9 and TRBJ2-7, reads DTGVSQNPRHKITKRGQNVTFRCDPISEHNRLYWYRQTLGQGPEFLTYFQNEAQLEKSRLLSDRFSAERPKGSFSTLEIQRTEQGDSAMYLCASSPKEGGTYEQYFGPGTRLTVT.